The clone carrying this T cell receptor beta chain has only a few counts. Primers used in a second PCR of about 6 to 11 cycles were a sample-barcoded 5' primer and a J-beta primer mix. TCRdb re-called the 5' RACE reads with MiXCR, one entry per CDR3 protein. The data hold 950,000 to 1,200,000 distinct CDR3 sequences, with more than 30% observed a single time. This specimen comes from a study of blood T cells in healthy people across ages. This sequence originates from a man between 18 and 29 years old in good health. Sequenced input: blood.

Here the CDR3 reads CASSYLDRTDEQYF. CDR3 sequence (DNA): TGCGCCAGCAGTTACCTGGACAGGACAGACGAGCAGTACTTC. This chain connects TRBV5-1 to TRBJ2-7; 7 positions agree with TRBD1. The CDR3 loop spans 14 amino acids. The V gene end was trimmed by 5 bases and the J gene end by 5 bases; junction bases not matched to a gene: 10. CDR1 and CDR2 from the germline V gene are SGHRS and YFSETQ. Full variable domain (rest looked up from reference TRBV5-1 and TRBJ2-7): KAGVTQTPRYLIKTRGQQVTLSCSPISGHRSVSWYQQTPGQGLQFLFEYFSETQRNKGNFPGRFSGRQFSNSRSEMNVSTLELGDSALYLCASSYLDRTDEQYFGPGTRLTVT.